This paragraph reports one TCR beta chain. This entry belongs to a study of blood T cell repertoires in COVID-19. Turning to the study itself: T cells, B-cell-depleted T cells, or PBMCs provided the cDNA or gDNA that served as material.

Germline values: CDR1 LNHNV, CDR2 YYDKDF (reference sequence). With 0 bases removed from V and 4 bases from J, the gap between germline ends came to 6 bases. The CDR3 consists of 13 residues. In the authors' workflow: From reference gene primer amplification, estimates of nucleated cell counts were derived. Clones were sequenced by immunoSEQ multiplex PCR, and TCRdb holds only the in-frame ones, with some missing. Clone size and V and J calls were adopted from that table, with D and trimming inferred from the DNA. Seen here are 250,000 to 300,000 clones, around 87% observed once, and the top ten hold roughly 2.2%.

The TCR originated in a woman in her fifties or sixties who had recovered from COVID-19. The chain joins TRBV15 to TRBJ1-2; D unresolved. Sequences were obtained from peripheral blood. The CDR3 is CATSRDRFYGYTF. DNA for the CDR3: TGTGCCACCAGCAGAGATCGGTTCTATGGCTACACCTTC.